This T cell receptor (beta chain) was sequenced for a study of cytomegalovirus exposure and HLA in healthy donors. Overall study context: Of some 400 genotyped donors, around 76% clustered with self-reported Caucasian donors. Study conclusions and caveats: An apparent linkage of common viral pathogens to several of the most significant clusters emerged in a later analysis. The presence/absence work took it that sequencing depth was about the same across donors. It was reportedly the case that the classifier diagnosed cytomegalovirus status with high specificity and sensitivity.

For this clone: The target antigen is unknown.

V gave up 6 bases and J gave up 0 bases, with 15 bases separating them. Germline V gene lookup returns CDR1 SNHLY and CDR2 FYNNEI. CDR3 size: 16 residues. The PCR contained 60 Vbeta and 13 Jbeta primers. Some clones are missing from TCRdb's copy, which holds only in-frame ones; the method was immunoSEQ multiplex PCR. The sample consists of fewer than 250,000 clones, over 75% of them appearing once. The sequenced material came from PBMCs. The chain couples TRBV2 to TRBJ1-3; D is perhaps TRBD1 (5 bases). The origin of this receptor is a human donor in good health. The CDR3 is CASSEDTYPSGNTIYF. CDR3 DNA sequence: TGTGCCAGCAGCGAGGACACCTACCCCTCTGGAAACACCATATATTTT. Full variable domain (remainder filled in from reference TRBV2 and TRBJ1-3): EPEVTQTPSHQVTQMGQEVILRCVPISNHLYFYWYRQILGQKVEFLVSFYNNEISEKSEIFDDQFSVERPDGSNFTLKIRSTKLEDSAMYFCASSEDTYPSGNTIYFGEGSWLTVV.